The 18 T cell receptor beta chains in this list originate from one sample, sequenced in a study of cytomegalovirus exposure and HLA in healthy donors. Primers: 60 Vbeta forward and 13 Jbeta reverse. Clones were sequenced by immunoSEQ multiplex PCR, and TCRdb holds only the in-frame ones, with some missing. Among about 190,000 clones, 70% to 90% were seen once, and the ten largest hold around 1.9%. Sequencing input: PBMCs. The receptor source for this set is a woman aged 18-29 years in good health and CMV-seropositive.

This chain's CDR3 is CATSRSGVDYGYTF. CDR3 nucleotides: TGTGCCACCAGCCGCTCAGGGGTTGACTATGGCTACACCTTC. V gene TRBV15 combines with J gene TRBJ1-2, with D possibly matching TRBD1 (6 bases). V was shortened by 5 bases and J by 3 bases, with 13 bases between the two germline ends. The germline gives CDR1 LNHNV, CDR2 YYDKDF (reference sequence). The CDR3 has 14 residues. Together with reference TRBV15 and TRBJ1-2, the CDR3 gives the full variable domain: DAMVIQNPRYQVTQFGKPVTLSCSQTLNHNVMYWYQQKSSQAPKLLFHYYDKDFNNEADTPDNFQSRRPNTSFCFLDIRSPGLGDTAMYLCATSRSGVDYGYTFGSGTRLTVV.

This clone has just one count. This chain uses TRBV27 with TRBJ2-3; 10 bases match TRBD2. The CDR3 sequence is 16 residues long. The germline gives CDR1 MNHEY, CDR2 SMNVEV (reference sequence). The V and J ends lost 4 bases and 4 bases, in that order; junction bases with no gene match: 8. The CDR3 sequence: CASSYQKAGGSDTQYF. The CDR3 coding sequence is TGTGCCAGCAGTTACCAGAAAGCGGGGGGGTCAGATACGCAGTATTTT.

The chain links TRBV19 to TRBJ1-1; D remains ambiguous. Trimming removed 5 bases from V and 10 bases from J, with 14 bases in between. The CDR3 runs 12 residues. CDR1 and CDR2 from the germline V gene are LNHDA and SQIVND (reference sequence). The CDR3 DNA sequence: TGTGCCAGTAGTCCCGGCGGGCGGGGAGCTTTCTTT. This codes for CASSPGGRGAFF. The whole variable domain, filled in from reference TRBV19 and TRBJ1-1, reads DGGITQSPKYLFRKEGQNVTLSCEQNLNHDAMYWYRQDPGQGLRLIYYSQIVNDFQKGDIAEGYSVSREKKESFPLTVTSAQKNPTAFYLCASSPGGRGAFFGQGTRLTVV.

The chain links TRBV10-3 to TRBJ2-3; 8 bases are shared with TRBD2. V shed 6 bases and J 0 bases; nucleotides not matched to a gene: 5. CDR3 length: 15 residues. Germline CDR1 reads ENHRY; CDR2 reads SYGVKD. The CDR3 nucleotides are TGTGCCATCAGCAATAGCGGGGAGAGCACAGATACGCAGTATTTT. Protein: CAISNSGESTDTQYF.

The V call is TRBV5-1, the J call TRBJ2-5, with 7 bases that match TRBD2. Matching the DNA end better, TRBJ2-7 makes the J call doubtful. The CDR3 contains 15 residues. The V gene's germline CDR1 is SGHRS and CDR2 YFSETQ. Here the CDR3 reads CASSLGGGAPYEQYF. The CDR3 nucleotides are TGCGCCAGCAGCTTGGGGGGAGGGGCACCCTACGAGCAGTACTTC.

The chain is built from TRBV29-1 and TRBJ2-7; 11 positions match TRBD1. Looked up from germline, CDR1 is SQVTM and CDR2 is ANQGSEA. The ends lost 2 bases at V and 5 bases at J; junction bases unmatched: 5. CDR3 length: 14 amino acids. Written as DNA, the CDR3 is TGCAGCGTTGAAATCCGGACAGGGGGCAACGAGCAGTACTTC. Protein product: CSVEIRTGGNEQYF.

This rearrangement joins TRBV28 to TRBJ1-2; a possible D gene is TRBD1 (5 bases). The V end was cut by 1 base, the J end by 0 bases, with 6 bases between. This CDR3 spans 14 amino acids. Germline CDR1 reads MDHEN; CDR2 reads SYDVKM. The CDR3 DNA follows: TGTGCCAGCAGTTTATTGACAGCTAACTATGGCTACACCTTC. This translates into CASSLLTANYGYTF.

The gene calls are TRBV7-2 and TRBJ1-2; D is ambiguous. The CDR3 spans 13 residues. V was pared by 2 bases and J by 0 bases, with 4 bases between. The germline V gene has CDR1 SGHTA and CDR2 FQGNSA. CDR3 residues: CASSLITNYGYTF. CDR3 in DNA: TGTGCCAGCAGCTTAATAACTAACTATGGCTACACCTTC.

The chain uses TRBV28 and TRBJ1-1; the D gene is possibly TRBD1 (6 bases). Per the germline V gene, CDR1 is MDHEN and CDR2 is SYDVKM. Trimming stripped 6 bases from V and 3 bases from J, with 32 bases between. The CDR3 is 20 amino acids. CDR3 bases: TGTGCCAGCAGCACATTGGTTCCTCGGACAGTCCCGATAACCGACACTGAAGCTTTCTTT. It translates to CASSTLVPRTVPITDTEAFF. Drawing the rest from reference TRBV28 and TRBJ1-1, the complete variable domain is DVKVTQSSRYLVKRTGEKVFLECVQDMDHENMFWYRQDPGLGLRLIYFSYDVKMKEKGDIPEGYSVSREKKERFSLILESASTNQTSMYLCASSTLVPRTVPITDTEAFFGQGTRLTVV.

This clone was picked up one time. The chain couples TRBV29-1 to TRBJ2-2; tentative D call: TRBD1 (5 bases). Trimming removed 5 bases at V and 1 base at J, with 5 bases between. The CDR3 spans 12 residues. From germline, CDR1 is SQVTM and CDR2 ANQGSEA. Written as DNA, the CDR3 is TGCAGCGTTCAGGGGAACACCGGGGAGCTGTTTTTT. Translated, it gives CSVQGNTGELFF.

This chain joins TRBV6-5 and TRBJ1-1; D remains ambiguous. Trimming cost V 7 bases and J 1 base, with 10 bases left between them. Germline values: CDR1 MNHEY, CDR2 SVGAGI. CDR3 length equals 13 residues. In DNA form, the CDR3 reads TGTGCCAGCACCTACTCCCGGAACACTGAAGCTTTCTTT. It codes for CASTYSRNTEAFF.

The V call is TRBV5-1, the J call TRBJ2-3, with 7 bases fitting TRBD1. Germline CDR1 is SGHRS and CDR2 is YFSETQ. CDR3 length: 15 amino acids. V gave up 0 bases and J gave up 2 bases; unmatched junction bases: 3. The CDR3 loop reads CASSLATGATDTQYF. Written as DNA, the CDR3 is TGCGCCAGCAGCTTGGCCACAGGGGCCACAGATACGCAGTATTTT.

The CDR3 protein is CASSWVLPVGSDTEAFF. The CDR3 region has the DNA TGTGCCAGTAGTTGGGTCTTACCGGTCGGGTCGGACACTGAAGCTTTCTTT. The chain couples TRBV19 to TRBJ1-1; D not resolved. V was trimmed by 5 bases and J by 3 bases, leaving 22 bases between them. This CDR3 has 17 amino acids. The germline V gene encodes CDR1 LNHDA and CDR2 SQIVND (reference sequence).

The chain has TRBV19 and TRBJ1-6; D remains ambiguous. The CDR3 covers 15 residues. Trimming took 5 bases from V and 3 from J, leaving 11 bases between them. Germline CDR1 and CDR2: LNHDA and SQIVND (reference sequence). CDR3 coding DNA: TGTGCCAGTAGTCCGGGAACGATCTATAATTCACCCCTCCACTTT. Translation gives CASSPGTIYNSPLHF.

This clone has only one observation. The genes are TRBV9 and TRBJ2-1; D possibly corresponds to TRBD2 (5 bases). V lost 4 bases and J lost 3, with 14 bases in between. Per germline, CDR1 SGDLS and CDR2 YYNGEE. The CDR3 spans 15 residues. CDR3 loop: CASSPQEVYYNEQFF. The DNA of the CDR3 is TGTGCCAGCAGCCCTCAGGAGGTATACTACAATGAGCAGTTCTTC.

CDR3 bases: TGTGCCAGCAGCTTTTTGTTGTCTGGCTCCTCCTTAGCCAAAAACATTCAGTACTTC. It specifies CASSFLLSGSSLAKNIQYF. This chain links TRBV5-5 with TRBJ2-4; D call uncertain. From germline, CDR1 is SGHKS and CDR2 YYEKEE (reference sequence). CDR3 length: 19 amino acids. V was trimmed by 2 bases and J by 0 bases, leaving 21 bases between them.

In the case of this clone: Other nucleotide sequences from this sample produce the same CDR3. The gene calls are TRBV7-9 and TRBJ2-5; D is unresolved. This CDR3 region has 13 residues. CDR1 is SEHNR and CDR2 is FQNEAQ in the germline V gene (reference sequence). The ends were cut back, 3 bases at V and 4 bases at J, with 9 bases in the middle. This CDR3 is CASSLAGGETQYF. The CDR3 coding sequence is TGTGCCAGCAGCTTGGCCGGCGGAGAGACCCAGTACTTC.

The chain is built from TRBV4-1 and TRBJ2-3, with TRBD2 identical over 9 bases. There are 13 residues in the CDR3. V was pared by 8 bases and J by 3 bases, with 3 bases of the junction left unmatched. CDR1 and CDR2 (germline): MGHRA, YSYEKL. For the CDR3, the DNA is TGCGCCAGCTCCAGCGGGGGGACAGATACGCAGTATTTT. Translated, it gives CASSSGGTDTQYF.